Sequencing of this TCR beta chain was carried out in a study of cytomegalovirus exposure and HLA in healthy donors. This CDR3 has 13 amino acids. Trimming pared 5 bases from V and 2 bases from J, leaving 10 bases between. CDR1 and CDR2 from the germline V gene are PRHDT and FYEKMQ (reference sequence). This clone has a single count. Primers included in the PCR were 60 Vbeta and 13 Jbeta primers. Using immunoSEQ multiplex PCR, the repertoire was profiled, and TCRdb retains in-frame clones only, with some absent. The repertoire has under 200,000 clones, about 80% of them found once; the top ten carry about 1.6%.

This chain links TRBV13 with TRBJ2-7; TRBD2 might be the D (6 bases). Sequencing was carried out using PBMCs. The sequence was obtained from a man aged 40-55 years in good health and CMV-seronegative. CDR3 sequence: CASSRGLAYEQYF. The CDR3, as DNA: TGTGCCAGCAGCAGGGGACTCGCCTACGAGCAGTACTTC.